These 9 T cell receptor beta chains originate from one sample sequenced in a study of T cells in Graves' hyperthyroidism and ophthalmopathy (dated by TCRdb to the late 2010s). Library creation used multiplex PCR. Reads for this sample came from an Illumina HiSeq 2000. The TCR beta CDR3 regions were amplified from RNA transcripts. For the first round of RT-PCR on the TCR CDR3, the HTBI primer set was used together with the Qiagen OneStep RT-PCR kit. Clones were called with MiXCR by TCRdb after fastp trimmed the public reads at Q25, and only in-frame beta chains were retained. Each entry merges the rows of one CDR3 protein and shows their most common DNA and genes. Counted in this sample were about 180,000 distinct CDR3 sequences; about a tenth of them appeared once. The ten largest clones take up approximately 20% of the sample. Source material: blood. The receptor set was obtained from a woman younger than 30 with Graves' hyperthyroidism that later progressed to Graves' ophthalmopathy.

J is TRBJ1-1 and V is TRBV12-3 or TRBV12-4; D might be TRBD1 (6 bases). V was cut by 5 bases and J by 3 bases, with 13 bases left in between. The CDR3 spans 14 residues. CDR3 bases: TGTGCCAGCAGTCTGCAGGGGATGTACACTGAAGCTTTCTTT. Its protein product is CASSLQGMYTEAFF.

The rearrangement uses TRBV7-8 and TRBJ1-3, with 7 bases fitting TRBD1. The V gene end was trimmed by 6 bases and the J gene end by 8 bases; junction bases not matched to a gene: 7. This CDR3 contains 13 residues. Germline CDR1 and CDR2: SGHVS and FQNEAQ. CDR3 amino acids: CASRRRGPDTIYF. CDR3 bases: TGTGCCAGCAGGAGAAGGGGGCCTGACACCATATATTTT.

Ten or more counts support this clonotype. This chain links TRBV28 with TRBJ1-5; D is ambiguous. This CDR3 spans 12 amino acids. The V end lost 3 bases, the J end lost 5 bases, and 5 bases lay between the germline ends. CDR1 is MDHEN, CDR2 SYDVKM, per germline. This CDR3 reads CASSFLYQPQHF. The CDR3 DNA reads TGTGCCAGCAGTTTCTTATATCAGCCCCAGCATTTT.

This clonotype was seen a handful of times. This chain links TRBV18 with TRBJ2-1; TRBD1 matches 7 bases. This CDR3 spans 14 amino acids. Germline V gene lookup returns CDR1 KGHSH and CDR2 LQKENI. Unmatched junction bases numbered 9, after V lost 3 bases and J lost 10 bases. This CDR3 is CASSPWTGQTEQFF. The CDR3 coding sequence is TGTGCCAGCTCACCTTGGACAGGTCAAACCGAGCAGTTCTTC.

This clonotype has a handful of counts. A much larger clone differs by one base, so this may be a read error. The CDR3 DNA reads as TGTGCCAGCGGCTTCAGGGGGGCGAACACTGAAGCTTTCTTT. It specifies CASGFRGANTEAFF. The V and J genes are TRBV6-1 and TRBJ1-1; 7 nucleotides match TRBD1. Germline loops: CDR1 MNHNS, CDR2 SASEGT. The junction had 7 bases not matched to a gene; V was cut back by 8 bases and J by 1 base. CDR3 length: 14 residues.

This clonotype showed up many times. DNA for the CDR3: TGTGCCAGCAGCGCCCGGGACGCCCGAGGGACTGAAGCTTTCTTT. Protein: CASSARDARGTEAFF. V is TRBV3-1 and J is TRBJ1-1; a possible D gene is TRBD1 (5 bases). Germline CDR1 is LGHDT and CDR2 is YNNKEL (reference sequence). The germline V and J ends were trimmed by 5 bases and 5 bases, with 18 bases remaining between them. The CDR3 runs to 15 residues. Based on the CDR3 plus reference TRBV3-1 and TRBJ1-1, the full variable domain is DTAVSQTPKYLVTQMGNDKSIKCEQNLGHDTMYWYKQDSKKFLKIMFSYNNKELIINETVPNRFSPKSPDKAHLNLHINSLELGDSAVYFCASSARDARGTEAFFGQGTRLTVV.

This clonotype was observed once. A much larger clone differs by one base, so this may be a read error. This rearrangement joins TRBV25-1 to TRBJ2-1, with 10 nucleotides matching TRBD1. V dropped 3 bases and J dropped 13; count of bases not matched to a gene: 15. The CDR3 extends over 16 amino acids. Germline CDR1 is MGHDK and CDR2 is SYGVNS. The CDR3 bases are TGTGCCAGCAGTGATGGGACAGGGGTCTTAGGGGAGACCCAGTTCTTC. Encoded protein: CASSDGTGVLGETQFF. The full variable domain, in which reference TRBV25-1 and TRBJ2-1 provide the parts outside the CDR3, is EADIYQTPRYLVIGTGKKITLECSQTMGHDKMYWYQQDPGMELHLIHYSYGVNSTEKGDLSSESTVSRIRTEHFPLTLESARPSHTSQYLCASSDGTGVLGETQFFGPGTRLTVL.

This clonotype was detected many times. V gene TRBV12-3 or TRBV12-4 combines with J gene TRBJ2-2, with TRBD2 matching over 14 bases. With 6 bases clipped from V and 4 bases from J, the junction kept 4 bases outside the gene matches. This CDR3 has 16 residues. The CDR3 is CASSRLAGGGTGELFF. CDR3 nucleotides: TGTGCCAGCAGCCGACTAGCGGGGGGGGGCACCGGGGAGCTGTTTTTT.

This clonotype occurred many times. The genes are TRBV12-3 or TRBV12-4 and TRBJ1-1; D ambiguous. CDR3 size: 15 residues. Trimming stripped 2 bases from V and 5 bases from J, with 15 bases between. The CDR3 DNA reads TGTGCCAGCAGTTTAAACATCCCGGGTAATACTGAAGCTTTCTTT. Encoded protein: CASSLNIPGNTEAFF.